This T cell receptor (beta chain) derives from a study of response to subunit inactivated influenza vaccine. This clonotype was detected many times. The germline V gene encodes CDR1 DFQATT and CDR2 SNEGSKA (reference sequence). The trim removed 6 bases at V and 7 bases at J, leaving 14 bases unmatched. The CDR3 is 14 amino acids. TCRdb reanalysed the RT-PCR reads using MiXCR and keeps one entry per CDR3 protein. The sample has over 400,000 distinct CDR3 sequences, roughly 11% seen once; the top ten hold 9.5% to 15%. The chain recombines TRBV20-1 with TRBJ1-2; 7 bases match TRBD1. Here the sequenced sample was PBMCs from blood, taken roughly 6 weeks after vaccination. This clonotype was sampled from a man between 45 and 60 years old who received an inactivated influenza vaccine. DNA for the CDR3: TGCAGTGCACACAACCCGGGACAGAGTCTTGGCTACACCTTC. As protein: CSAHNPGQSLGYTF.